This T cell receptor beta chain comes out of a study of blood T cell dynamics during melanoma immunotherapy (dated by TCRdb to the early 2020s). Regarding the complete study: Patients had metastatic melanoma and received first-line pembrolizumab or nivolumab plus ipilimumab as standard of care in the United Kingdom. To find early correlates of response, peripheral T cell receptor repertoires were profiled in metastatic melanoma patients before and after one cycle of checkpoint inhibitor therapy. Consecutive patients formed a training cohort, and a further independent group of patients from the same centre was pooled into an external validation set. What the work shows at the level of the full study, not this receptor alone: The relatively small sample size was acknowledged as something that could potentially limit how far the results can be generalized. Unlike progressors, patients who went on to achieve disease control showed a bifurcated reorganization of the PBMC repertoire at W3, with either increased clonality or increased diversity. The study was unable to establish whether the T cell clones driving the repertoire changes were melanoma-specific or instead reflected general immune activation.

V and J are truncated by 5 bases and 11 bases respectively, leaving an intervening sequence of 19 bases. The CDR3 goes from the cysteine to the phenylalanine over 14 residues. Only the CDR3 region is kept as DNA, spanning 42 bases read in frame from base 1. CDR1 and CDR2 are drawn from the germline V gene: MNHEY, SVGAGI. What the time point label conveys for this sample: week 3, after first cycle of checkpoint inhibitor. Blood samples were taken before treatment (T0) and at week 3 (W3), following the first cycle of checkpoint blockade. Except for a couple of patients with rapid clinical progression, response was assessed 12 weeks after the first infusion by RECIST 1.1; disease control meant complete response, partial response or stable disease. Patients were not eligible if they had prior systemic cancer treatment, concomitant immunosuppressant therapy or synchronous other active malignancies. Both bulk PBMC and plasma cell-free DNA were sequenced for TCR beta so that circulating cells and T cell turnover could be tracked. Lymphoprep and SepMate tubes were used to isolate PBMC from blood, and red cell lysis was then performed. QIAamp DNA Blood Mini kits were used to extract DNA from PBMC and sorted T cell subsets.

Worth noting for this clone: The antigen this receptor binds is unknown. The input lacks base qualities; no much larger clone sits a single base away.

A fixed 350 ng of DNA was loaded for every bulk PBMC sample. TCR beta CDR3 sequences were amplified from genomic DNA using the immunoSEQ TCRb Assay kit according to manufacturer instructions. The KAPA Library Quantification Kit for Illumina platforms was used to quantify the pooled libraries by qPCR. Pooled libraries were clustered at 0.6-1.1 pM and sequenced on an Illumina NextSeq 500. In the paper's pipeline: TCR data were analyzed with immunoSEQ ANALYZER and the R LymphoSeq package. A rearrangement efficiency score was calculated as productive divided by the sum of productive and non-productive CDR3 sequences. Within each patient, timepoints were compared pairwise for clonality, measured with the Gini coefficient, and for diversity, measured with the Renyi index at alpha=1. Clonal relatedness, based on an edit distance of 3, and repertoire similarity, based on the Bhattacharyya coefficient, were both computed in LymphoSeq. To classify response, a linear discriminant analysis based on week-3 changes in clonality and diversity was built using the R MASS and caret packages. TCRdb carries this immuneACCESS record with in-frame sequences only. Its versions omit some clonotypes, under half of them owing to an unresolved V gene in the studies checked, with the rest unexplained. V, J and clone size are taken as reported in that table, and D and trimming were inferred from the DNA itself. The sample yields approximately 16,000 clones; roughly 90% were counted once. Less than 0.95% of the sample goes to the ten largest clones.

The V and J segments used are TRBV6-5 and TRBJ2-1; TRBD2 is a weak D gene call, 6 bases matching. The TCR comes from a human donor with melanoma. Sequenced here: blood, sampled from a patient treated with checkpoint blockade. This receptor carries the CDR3 CASSLGTPQDKQFF. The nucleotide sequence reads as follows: TGTGCCAGCAGTCTAGGGACTCCCCAGGATAAGCAGTTCTTC.